A selection of T cell receptor beta chains follows, all from one sample in a study of tumor-infiltrating lymphocytes in primary liver carcinoma. TCRdb redid the calling of the multiplex PCR reads with MiXCR, one entry per CDR3 protein. The sample contains about 120,000 distinct CDR3 sequences, roughly 69% of which appear only once. Sequences were obtained from liver tumor tissue from sampling region 1. The origin of the receptors is a woman aged 60 to 75 with primary liver carcinoma and hepatitis B virus infection. CDR3s include the opening cysteine and the closing phenylalanine or tryptophan. The order of the fields is D gene, V gene, clone size, J gene, CDR3 DNA, CDR3 protein. The D gene is left open where the match is weak. Clone size is shown for a subset of rows, as once, few, many or a class of expanded clone.

D gene: .; V gene: TRBV5-5; clone size: .; J gene: TRBJ2-4; CDR3 DNA: TGTGCCAGCAACTTAGCCGGGATTAGCGGCCTTGAGGACATTCAGTACTTC; CDR3 protein: CASNLAGISGLEDIQYF
D gene: .; V gene: TRBV12-3/TRBV12-4; clone size: once; J gene: TRBJ1-5; CDR3 DNA: TGTGCCGGCTGCCTCGAAAGGCTAGAGCCCCAGCATTTT; CDR3 protein: CAGCLERLEPQHF
D gene: .; V gene: TRBV6-6; clone size: .; J gene: TRBJ1-3; CDR3 DNA: TGTGCCAGCAGTTACTCGAGGTACAGGGTTAACACCATATATTTT; CDR3 protein: CASSYSRYRVNTIYF
D gene: .; V gene: TRBV20-1; clone size: .; J gene: TRBJ1-2; CDR3 DNA: TGCAGTGCCGAGAATACAGGGTTGGGCTATGGCTACACCTTC; CDR3 protein: CSAENTGLGYGYTF
D gene: .; V gene: TRBV11-2; clone size: .; J gene: TRBJ2-1; CDR3 DNA: TGTGCCAGTAGCTTACACCCTAGCAGCTACAATGAGCAGTTCTTC; CDR3 protein: CASSLHPSSYNEQFF
D gene: .; V gene: TRBV6-1; clone size: many; J gene: TRBJ2-7; CDR3 DNA: TGTGCCAGCAGTGAACATTTCGGGTCGAGTAGTCGGTACTTC; CDR3 protein: CASSEHFGSSSRYF
D gene: TRBD1; V gene: TRBV6-2/TRBV6-3; clone size: once; J gene: TRBJ1-1; CDR3 DNA: TGTGCCAGCAGGTACCAGGGGGGGGACACTGAAGCTTTCTTT; CDR3 protein: CASRYQGGDTEAFF
D gene: TRBD2; V gene: TRBV5-5; clone size: many; J gene: TRBJ2-1; CDR3 DNA: TGTGCCAGCAGCAAGACTAGCGAGAATGAGCAGTTCTTC; CDR3 protein: CASSKTSENEQFF
D gene: .; V gene: TRBV11-2; clone size: .; J gene: TRBJ1-4; CDR3 DNA: TGTGCATGCAGTCGACAGGCAACTAATGAAAAACTGTTTTTT; CDR3 protein: CACSRQATNEKLFF
D gene: .; V gene: TRBV14; clone size: .; J gene: TRBJ2-2; CDR3 DNA: TGTTCCAGCAGCCTGATAGGGAACACCGGGGAGCTGTTTTTT; CDR3 protein: CSSSLIGNTGELFF
D gene: .; V gene: TRBV25-1; clone size: few; J gene: TRBJ2-7; CDR3 DNA: TGTGCCAGCAGTTCCCCGGAGTTGGACTCTATCTACGAGCAGTACTTC; CDR3 protein: CASSSPELDSIYEQYF
D gene: .; V gene: TRBV5-4; clone size: .; J gene: TRBJ2-1; CDR3 DNA: TGTGTCAGCAGCAGCCCCGGGACGGGAGTTTCCAATGAGCAGTTCTTC; CDR3 protein: CVSSSPGTGVSNEQFF
D gene: TRBD2; V gene: TRBV27; clone size: .; J gene: TRBJ2-1; CDR3 DNA: TGTGCCAGCAGTTCTAGCGGGAGCTGGGATGAGCAGTTCTTC; CDR3 protein: CASSSSGSWDEQFF
D gene: .; V gene: TRBV11-2; clone size: .; J gene: TRBJ2-1; CDR3 DNA: TGTGCCAGCAACTTAAGGGGGACTTCCACCAATGGGCAGTTCTTC; CDR3 protein: CASNLRGTSTNGQFF
D gene: .; V gene: TRBV6-5; clone size: once; J gene: TRBJ2-1; CDR3 DNA: TGTGCCAGCAGTTCACCAGCGGCGGGAATGAATGAGCAGTTCTTC; CDR3 protein: CASSSPAAGMNEQFF
D gene: .; V gene: TRBV11-2; clone size: .; J gene: TRBJ1-1; CDR3 DNA: TGTGCCAGCAGCTTATTAGACGCCAACACTGACGCTTTCTTT; CDR3 protein: CASSLLDANTDAFF
D gene: .; V gene: TRBV11-2; clone size: .; J gene: TRBJ2-1; CDR3 DNA: TGCCCCAGCACCGTGGGGGCGGTAGGTGTCAATGAGCAGTTCTTC; CDR3 protein: CPSTVGAVGVNEQFF
D gene: TRBD2; V gene: TRBV11-2; clone size: .; J gene: TRBJ2-1; CDR3 DNA: TGTGCTAGCAGCTGGACTAGCAGGGCAGAGCAGTTCTTT; CDR3 protein: CASSWTSRAEQFF
D gene: TRBD1; V gene: TRBV30; clone size: .; J gene: TRBJ1-1; CDR3 DNA: TGTGTCTGGAGGTCCTCGGGACAGGGGGCGCGGACTGGAGCTTTCTTT; CDR3 protein: CVWRSSGQGARTGAFF
D gene: .; V gene: TRBV11-2; clone size: .; J gene: TRBJ2-3; CDR3 DNA: TGTGCCAGCAGGACTAGTGCTTCTAACACAGATATGCAGTATTTT; CDR3 protein: CASRTSASNTDMQYF
D gene: .; V gene: TRBV6-2/TRBV6-3; clone size: .; J gene: TRBJ1-2; CDR3 DNA: TGTGCCAGCAGTTATGAGAAATTAGATGTCTACACCTTC; CDR3 protein: CASSYEKLDVYTF
D gene: .; V gene: TRBV5-1; clone size: many; J gene: TRBJ2-2; CDR3 DNA: TGCGCCAGCAATCCGGGGAACACCGGGGAGCTGTTTTTT; CDR3 protein: CASNPGNTGELFF
D gene: .; V gene: TRBV10-2; clone size: .; J gene: TRBJ2-7; CDR3 DNA: TGCGCCAGCACTTCCTGGACTATCTCCTACGAGCAGTACTTC; CDR3 protein: CASTSWTISYEQYF
D gene: .; V gene: TRBV4-1; clone size: .; J gene: TRBJ1-2; CDR3 DNA: TGCGCCAGCAGCCAAGCGACATGGAAATCCTGTGGCTACACCTTC; CDR3 protein: CASSQATWKSCGYTF
D gene: .; V gene: TRBV6-2/TRBV6-3; clone size: many; J gene: TRBJ2-2; CDR3 DNA: TGTGCCAGCAGTCCCCTGCTCGTCAGATTTAACACCGGGGAGCTGTTTTTT; CDR3 protein: CASSPLLVRFNTGELFF
D gene: .; V gene: TRBV28; clone size: .; J gene: TRBJ2-1; CDR3 DNA: TGTGCCAGCTTTGGGCGGAGCTCCTACAATGAGCAGTTCTTC; CDR3 protein: CASFGRSSYNEQFF
D gene: .; V gene: TRBV29-1; clone size: .; J gene: TRBJ2-5; CDR3 DNA: TGCAGCGTTGATAGAGGGAAAGAGACTCAGTACTTC; CDR3 protein: CSVDRGKETQYF
D gene: .; V gene: TRBV5-1; clone size: .; J gene: TRBJ2-2; CDR3 DNA: TGCGCTAGCAGCTTGGTGCAGGGAGCGAACACCGGGGAGCTGTTTTTT; CDR3 protein: CASSLVQGANTGELFF
D gene: .; V gene: TRBV29-1; clone size: .; J gene: TRBJ1-2; CDR3 DNA: TGCAACGTTGAGGCGGGAGGCGAAAGGGGCTACACCTTC; CDR3 protein: CNVEAGGERGYTF
D gene: .; V gene: TRBV11-1; clone size: .; J gene: TRBJ1-2; CDR3 DNA: TGTGCCAGCAGCTTTGGTGCGACAAGTTATGACTACACCTTC; CDR3 protein: CASSFGATSYDYTF
D gene: .; V gene: TRBV28; clone size: .; J gene: TRBJ1-5; CDR3 DNA: TGTGCCAGCAGTTCCGGGGGGGGAGTTAGAGGGCCCCAGCATTTT; CDR3 protein: CASSSGGGVRGPQHF
D gene: .; V gene: TRBV11-1; clone size: .; J gene: TRBJ2-7; CDR3 DNA: TGTGCAAGCAGCCCGGAAAGGTCCCTCGAGCAGTACTTC; CDR3 protein: CASSPERSLEQYF